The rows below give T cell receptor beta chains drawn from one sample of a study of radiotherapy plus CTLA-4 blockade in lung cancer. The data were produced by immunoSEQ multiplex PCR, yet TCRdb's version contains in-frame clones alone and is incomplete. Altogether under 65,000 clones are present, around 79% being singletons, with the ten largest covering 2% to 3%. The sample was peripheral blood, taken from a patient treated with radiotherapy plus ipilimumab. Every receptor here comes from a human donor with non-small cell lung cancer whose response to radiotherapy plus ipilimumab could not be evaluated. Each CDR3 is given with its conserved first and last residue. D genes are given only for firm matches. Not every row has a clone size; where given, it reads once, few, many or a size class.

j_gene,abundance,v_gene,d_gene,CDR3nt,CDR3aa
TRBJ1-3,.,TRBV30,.,TGTGCCTGGAGTGTACCGGGGGGCGGAAACACCATATATTTT,CAWSVPGGGNTIYF
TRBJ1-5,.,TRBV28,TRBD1,TGTGCCAGCAGTTTCGCAGGGACAGACAATCAGCCCCAGCATTTT,CASSFAGTDNQPQHF
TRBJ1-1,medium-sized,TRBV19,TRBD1,TGTGCCAGTAAGGTCGCCGGGACAGCGGTCCCTGAAGCTTTCTTT,CASKVAGTAVPEAFF
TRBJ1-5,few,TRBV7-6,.,TGTGCCAGCAGCCAGGACCCTTCTCGGGGTCAGCCCCAGCATTTT,CASSQDPSRGQPQHF
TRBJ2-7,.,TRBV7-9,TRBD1,TGTGCCAGCAGCCCGGACAGGGGATTACTACGGGAGCAGTACTTC,CASSPDRGLLREQYF
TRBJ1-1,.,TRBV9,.,TGTGCCAGCAGCGTAGGAGGCAGGGGCTACACTGAAGCTTTCTTT,CASSVGGRGYTEAFF
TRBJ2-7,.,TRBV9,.,TGTGCCAGCAGCGCACAAGGGGCCGAGAGGCAGTACTTC,CASSAQGAERQYF
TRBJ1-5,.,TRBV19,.,TGTGCCAGTAGTATAGCCAGGGGTAGCAATCAGCCCCAGCATTTT,CASSIARGSNQPQHF
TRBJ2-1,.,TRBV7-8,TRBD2,TGTGCCAGCAGCCCAGCGCGGGGGGCTACCTACAATGAGCAGTTCTTC,CASSPARGATYNEQFF
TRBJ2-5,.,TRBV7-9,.,TGTGCCAGCAGCTTAGCGTCCGGAGCAGAGACCCAGTACTTC,CASSLASGAETQYF
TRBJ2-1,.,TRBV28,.,TGTGCCAGCAGTTTCGGGCAGGGTTGGAACAATGAGCAGTTCTTC,CASSFGQGWNNEQFF
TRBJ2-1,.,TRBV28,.,TGTGCCAGCAGTTTTTCCCCTATTAGCACGGCGGACTCCTACAATGAGCAGTTCTTC,CASSFSPISTADSYNEQFF
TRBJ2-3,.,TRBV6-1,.,TGTGCCAGCAGAGAAGCAGGGGCCAGGGATACGCAGTATTTT,CASREAGARDTQYF
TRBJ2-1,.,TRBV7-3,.,TGTGCCAGCAGCTTTACCAGGGGAACCTACAATGAGCAGTTCTTC,CASSFTRGTYNEQFF
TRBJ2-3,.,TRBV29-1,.,TGCAGCGTTGAAGATCCCCCCTCCGGCACAGATACGCAGTATTTT,CSVEDPPSGTDTQYF